This record covers a single T cell receptor (beta chain). The antigen is undetermined. Every donor, a Caucasian adult, lived in Nashville, Tennessee. A CD45RA-negative memory subset and a CD45RA+ naive subset were separated from the CD4+ cells. The germline gives CDR1 SEHNR, CDR2 FQNEAQ (reference sequence). V lost 5 bases, J lost 4 bases, and 18 bases lay in between. The CDR3 is 15 residues long. The data were taken from a study of shared clonotypes between healthy human individuals. Study-level points and caveats: The low donor count limited represented genetic and exposure-history diversity. Shared across a handful of donors were around 5% of the naive CD4 clonotypes.

TCRdb's table, derived via immunoSEQ multiplex PCR, lists solely in-frame clones and lacks some. The sample records roughly 680,000 clones, approximately 72% being singletons. This TCR was sampled from a woman younger than 45 in good health. This chain joins TRBV7-9 and TRBJ2-7, with D possibly matching TRBD2 (5 bases). The material sequenced was memory CD4+ T cells sorted from blood. The subset is: CD45RA-negative fraction. The CDR3 bases are TGTGCCAGCAGCCATACTGGGAGTGGGTCTTACGAGCAGTACTTC. Protein product: CASSHTGSGSYEQYF.